These 26 T cell receptor beta chains were all obtained from the same sample, sequenced in a study of blood T cell repertoires in COVID-19. Generated by immunoSEQ multiplex PCR, the TCRdb table keeps only in-frame clones and is missing some. There are 150,000 to 200,000 clones in the sample; over 70% occur only once, and 14% lies in the top ten. Sequencing was carried out using PBMCs or T cells enriched from blood (not recorded which). The receptors were sampled from a man aged 55 to 69 who had been exposed to COVID-19.

V gene TRBV6-2 or TRBV6-3 combines with J gene TRBJ2-1; 10 bases align to TRBD2. Looked up from germline, CDR1 is MNHEY and CDR2 is SVGEGT. The CDR3 length is 16 residues. J was trimmed by 3 bases and V by 4 bases; bases with no gene match: 6. DNA of the CDR3: TGTGCCAGCAGTTGGGGAGCGGGAGGGAACTACAATGAGCAGTTCTTC. Translated: CASSWGAGGNYNEQFF.

In its sample, this clone was seen once. The chain couples TRBV7-9 to TRBJ2-5; 7 nucleotides line up with TRBD1. V shed 7 bases and J 3 bases; nucleotides not matched to a gene: 11. The CDR3 length is 15 residues. Germline V gene sequence: CDR1 SEHNR, CDR2 FQNEAQ (reference sequence). The CDR3 protein is CASTLEGTAEETQYF. The CDR3 nucleotides are TGTGCCAGCACCCTCGAGGGGACAGCGGAAGAGACCCAGTACTTC.

This clone was detected ten times or more. The chain links TRBV5-6 to TRBJ1-1; 9 positions match TRBD1. Germline V gene sequence: CDR1 SGHDT, CDR2 YYEEEE. The CDR3 is made up of 15 amino acids. J was trimmed by 4 bases and V by 3 bases; bases with no gene match: 7. CDR3 coding DNA: TGTGCCAGCAGCTGGGCGGGACAGGGTGGCACTGAAGCTTTCTTT. Amino acid sequence: CASSWAGQGGTEAFF.

V and J are TRBV11-2 and TRBJ1-1; no clear D gene. This CDR3 contains 16 residues. Germline V gene data show CDR1 as SGHAT and CDR2 as FQNNGV. V was clipped by 7 bases and J by 0 bases, with 18 bases between them. As DNA, the CDR3 is TGTGCCAGCACCCCGGGAACCTTTGTCATGAACACTGAAGCTTTCTTT. This sequence encodes CASTPGTFVMNTEAFF.

The chain has TRBV9 and TRBJ1-4, with 7 bases fitting TRBD1. The V gene's germline CDR1 is SGDLS and CDR2 YYNGEE. J was trimmed by 7 bases and V by 0 bases; bases with no gene match: 15. This CDR3 has 18 amino acids. CDR3 in amino acids: CASSVGGQALGGGEKLFF. CDR3 DNA sequence: TGTGCCAGCAGCGTAGGAGGACAGGCCCTCGGTGGAGGTGAAAAACTGTTTTTT.

The rearrangement links TRBV6-5 to TRBJ2-1, with D perhaps TRBD1 (5 bases). The CDR3 runs to 14 residues. V lost 4 bases and J 4 bases, leaving 11 bases between the germline ends. The germline V gene encodes CDR1 MNHEY and CDR2 SVGAGI. Here the CDR3 DNA reads TGTGCCAGCAGTTGGCGGACACAGTACAATGAGCAGTTCTTC. This translates into CASSWRTQYNEQFF.

V gene TRBV7-8 combines with J gene TRBJ1-4; 7 bases are a match to TRBD1. The CDR3 totals 16 residues. The V gene end was trimmed by 2 bases and the J gene end by 0 bases; junction bases not matched to a gene: 3. Per the germline V gene, CDR1 is SGHVS and CDR2 is FQNEAQ. The DNA for the CDR3 is TGTGCCAGCAGCTTAAGACAGGGCGCAACTAATGAAAAACTGTTTTTT. This encodes CASSLRQGATNEKLFF.

This chain links TRBV3-1 (or the pseudogene TRBV3-2) with TRBJ2-7, with a weak D call TRBD2 (5 bases). Germline loops: CDR1 LGHDT, CDR2 YNNKEL (reference sequence). Trimming shortened V by 4 bases and J by 2 bases, and 18 bases separated the two germline ends. The CDR3 totals 16 residues. The CDR3: CASSLTRGGKPYEQYF. CDR3 sequence (DNA): TGTGCCAGCAGCCTCACCCGGGGTGGTAAGCCCTACGAGCAGTACTTC.

The CDR3 reads CASLERGLGDTQYF. The CDR3 nucleotides read TGTGCCAGCCTGGAACGGGGGTTAGGGGATACGCAGTATTTT. The chain links TRBV6-5 to TRBJ2-3; D may be TRBD2 (6 bases). The V end was cut by 8 bases, the J end by 6 bases, with 18 bases between. Germline CDR1 is MNHEY and CDR2 is SVGAGI. This CDR3 is built from 14 residues.

The CDR3 DNA reads TGTGCCAGCAGTTACCCCCAGGGTACGCAGTATTTT. It yields the protein CASSYPQGTQYF. V and J are TRBV6-6 and TRBJ2-3; tentatively, D is TRBD1 (5 bases). The CDR3 is made up of 12 amino acids. V was pared by 2 bases and J by 8 bases, with 8 bases between. Germline assignment: CDR1 MNHNY and CDR2 SVGAGI (reference sequence).

J is TRBJ1-5 and V is TRBV3-1 (or the pseudogene TRBV3-2); tentative D call: TRBD1 (5 bases). Trimming stripped 4 bases from V and 5 bases from J, with 12 bases between. Germline CDR1 LGHDT, CDR2 YNNKEL (reference sequence). The CDR3 sequence is 14 residues long. The CDR3 here is CASSPSGFYQPQHF. In nucleotides, the CDR3 is TGTGCCAGCAGCCCCTCAGGGTTTTATCAGCCCCAGCATTTT.

The V and J genes are TRBV9 and TRBJ1-2; 7 bases line up with TRBD1. The V gene's germline CDR1 is SGDLS and CDR2 YYNGEE. The CDR3 length is 15 residues. The trim removed 0 bases at V and 5 bases at J, leaving 7 bases unmatched. This CDR3 reads CASSVGAGGRYGYTF. In nucleotides, the CDR3 is TGTGCCAGCAGCGTAGGGGCAGGGGGGAGGTATGGCTACACCTTC.

V and J are TRBV7-8 and TRBJ1-5; TRBD1 matches at 7 bases. Germline assignment: CDR1 SGHVS and CDR2 FQNEAQ. The CDR3 length is 14 residues. J lost 6 bases, V lost 5 bases, and 7 bases had no gene match. The CDR3 coding sequence is TGTGCCAGCAGCCTAGACAGGGTCGGTCAGCCCCAGCATTTT. This encodes CASSLDRVGQPQHF.

V usage is TRBV3-1 (or the pseudogene TRBV3-2) and J usage is TRBJ1-4; tentative D call: TRBD1 (5 bases). V was clipped by 0 bases and J by 2 bases, with 10 bases between them. Per the germline V gene, CDR1 is LGHDT and CDR2 is YNNKEL (reference sequence). CDR3 length: 16 amino acids. The CDR3 nucleotides are TGTGCCAGCAGCCAAGACAGGGCTGGGACTAATGAAAAACTGTTTTTT. Residues: CASSQDRAGTNEKLFF.

The chain employs TRBV9 and TRBJ1-6, with TRBD1 as a possible D gene (6 bases). Germline lookup yields CDR1 SGDLS and CDR2 YYNGEE. The V gene lost 3 bases and the J gene lost 9 bases, with 13 bases spanning the gap. The CDR3 covers 14 residues. The CDR3 nucleotides are TGTGCCAGCAGCGCCGGGACATACTCTTCACCCCTCCACTTT. It codes for CASSAGTYSSPLHF.

This clone was recorded at least ten times. The V gene is TRBV19, the J gene TRBJ2-2, with D hard to call. Trimming cost V 2 bases and J 4 bases, with 8 bases left between them. Germline assignment: CDR1 LNHDA and CDR2 SQIVND (reference sequence). This CDR3 is 14 amino acids long. The CDR3 DNA reads TGTGCCAGTAGTATATCTACGATCACCGGGGAGCTGTTTTTT. Translating gives CASSISTITGELFF.

The chain links TRBV7-9 to TRBJ1-5, with 9 bases identical to TRBD1. CDR3 length: 16 amino acids. In germline, CDR1 is SEHNR, CDR2 FQNEAQ (reference sequence). V dropped 5 bases and J dropped 3; count of bases not matched to a gene: 8. The CDR3 sequence: CASSPGTGLNNQPQHF. DNA for the CDR3: TGTGCCAGCAGCCCGGGGACAGGGCTTAACAATCAGCCCCAGCATTTT.

The rearrangement links TRBV30 to TRBJ2-7; 8 bases are a match to TRBD1. The ends lost 2 bases at V and 7 bases at J; junction bases unmatched: 10. Germline CDR1 reads GTSNPN; CDR2 reads SVGIG (reference sequence). The CDR3 runs 14 residues. Written as DNA, the CDR3 is TGTGCCTGGAGTACCGAAGGACAGGGAAGGGAGCAGTACTTC. Translating gives CAWSTEGQGREQYF.

The genes are TRBV4-2 and TRBJ2-7; 9 positions agree with TRBD2. The germline V gene encodes CDR1 LGHNA and CDR2 YNFKEQ. The CDR3 totals 16 residues. V was pared by 0 bases and J by 6 bases, with 9 bases of the junction left unmatched. CDR3 residues: CASSQDSVAGGSEQYF. In DNA form, the CDR3 reads TGTGCCAGCAGCCAAGATTCGGTCGCGGGAGGGTCCGAGCAGTACTTC.

The rearrangement joins TRBV30 to TRBJ1-2; D gene ambiguous. CDR3 size: 13 residues. Germline CDR1 and CDR2: GTSNPN and SVGIG (reference sequence). Trimming removed 0 bases at V and 4 bases at J, with 9 bases between. The CDR3 loop is CAWSVLGSYGYTF. The CDR3 coding sequence is TGTGCCTGGAGTGTACTAGGGTCCTATGGCTACACCTTC.

V is TRBV4-1 and J is TRBJ2-7; no definite D call. Between the trimmed V and J ends, which lost 0 bases and 2 bases, there was a span of 8 bases. Germline CDR1 and CDR2: MGHRA and YSYEKL. There are 14 residues in the CDR3. The CDR3, as DNA: TGCGCCAGCAGCCAAGAATCAGGCCCCTACGAGCAGTACTTC. Encoded protein: CASSQESGPYEQYF.

The chain links TRBV2 to TRBJ2-7; no clear D gene. Deletions cut 9 bases from V and 4 bases from J, with 19 bases between. The germline V gene encodes CDR1 SNHLY and CDR2 FYNNEI. CDR3 length: 14 residues. CDR3 protein: CARRGPGSPYEQYF. The CDR3 DNA reads TGTGCCAGAAGAGGCCCTGGCAGCCCGTACGAGCAGTACTTC.

The V call is TRBV30, the J call TRBJ1-5; D perhaps matches TRBD1 (5 bases). V dropped 0 bases and J dropped 1 base, with 13 bases sitting between them. This CDR3 has 16 amino acids. Germline CDR1 reads GTSNPN; CDR2 reads SVGIG (reference sequence). The CDR3 DNA reads TGTGCCTGGAGTGTAATAGGGCAGGGAAGCAATCAGCCCCAGCATTTT. Translation gives CAWSVIGQGSNQPQHF.

The chain is built from TRBV19 and TRBJ2-1; 8 nucleotides align to TRBD1. V shed 7 bases, J shed 7 bases, and the junction held 12 bases outside the gene matches. Germline-derived CDR1 and CDR2 are LNHDA and SQIVND (reference sequence). The CDR3 is 15 amino acids. The CDR3 bases are TGTGCCAGTAACACTGGACAGGGAGGTGAGAATGAGCAGTTCTTC. This sequence encodes CASNTGQGGENEQFF.

Here the CDR3 DNA reads TGTGCCAGCAGCTCCGCGGGAGGATCCTACGAGCAGTACTTC. This codes for CASSSAGGSYEQYF. The rearrangement links TRBV5-4 to TRBJ2-7; 8 bases are shared with TRBD2. Trimming at V came to 3 bases and at J to 1 base, leaving 3 bases not matched to a gene. This CDR3 comprises 14 residues. Germline lookup yields CDR1 SGHNT and CDR2 YYREEE (reference sequence).

This clone has just one count. The chain links TRBV11-2 to TRBJ2-1; D unresolved. CDR3 length: 17 residues. Germline CDR1 reads SGHAT; CDR2 reads FQNNGV. V lost 6 bases and J lost 4, with 22 bases in between. The CDR3 region has the DNA TGTGCCAGCAGGCCCATATATGGGCTCCGAGAGTACAATGAGCAGTTCTTC. Translation: CASRPIYGLREYNEQFF.